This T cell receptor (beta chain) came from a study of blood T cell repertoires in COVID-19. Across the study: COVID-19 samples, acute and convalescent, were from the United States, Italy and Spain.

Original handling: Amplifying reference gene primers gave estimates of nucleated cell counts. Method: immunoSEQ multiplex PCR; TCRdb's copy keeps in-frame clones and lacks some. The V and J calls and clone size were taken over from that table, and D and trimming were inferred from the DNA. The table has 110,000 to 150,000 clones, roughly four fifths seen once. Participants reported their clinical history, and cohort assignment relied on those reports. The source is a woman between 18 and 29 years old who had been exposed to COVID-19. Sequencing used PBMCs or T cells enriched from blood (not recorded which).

The CDR3 here is CASSPQTSGVYEQYF. The CDR3 bases are TGTGCCAGTAGTCCGCAAACTAGCGGGGTGTACGAGCAGTACTTC. V and J are TRBV19 and TRBJ2-7; 10 bases match TRBD2. V lost 5 bases and J lost 4; bases outside the gene matches: 8. The CDR3 loop spans 15 amino acids. Germline loops: CDR1 LNHDA, CDR2 SQIVND (reference sequence). The full variable domain, in which reference TRBV19 and TRBJ2-7 provide the parts outside the CDR3, is DGGITQSPKYLFRKEGQNVTLSCEQNLNHDAMYWYRQDPGQGLRLIYYSQIVNDFQKGDIAEGYSVSREKKESFPLTVTSAQKNPTAFYLCASSPQTSGVYEQYFGPGTRLTVT.